This paragraph reports one T cell receptor beta chain. Its antigen is not known. Sample-barcoded 5' priming and a J-beta primer mix drove a second PCR of roughly 6 to 12 cycles. TCRdb independently ran MiXCR on the 5' RACE reads; one entry per CDR3 protein. The sample records roughly 1.5 million distinct CDR3 sequences, approximately 43% being singletons. CDR3 length: 16 residues. With 6 bases removed from V and 3 bases from J, the gap between germline ends came to 19 bases. The V gene's germline CDR1 is SEHNR and CDR2 FQNEAQ (reference sequence). This sample was taken from a study of blood T cells in healthy people across ages. Study-level findings and limits: Whereas aged donors had fewer naive CD4+ cells, long-lived donors had more of them and higher diversity. Roughly linear age-related decline in beta diversity appeared, significant by age around 40.

Those donating, healthy Caucasian individuals from Russia, were aged 6 to 90. Isolation of PBMCs gave at least 6.5 million cells per sample. The V call is TRBV7-9, the J call TRBJ2-3, with D hard to call. This TCR was recovered from a woman aged 18-30 years in good health. Sequenced sample: blood. CDR3 nucleotides: TGTGCCAGCAGTTACGGGCCGATGGATTTGACAGATACGCAGTATTTT. Translated, it gives CASSYGPMDLTDTQYF.